The clone carrying this TCR beta chain was seen only once. No antigen is known for it. Method: immunoSEQ multiplex PCR; TCRdb's copy keeps in-frame clones and lacks some. Of approximately 83,000 clones in the sample, roughly 91% were seen once. The data originate from a study of T cells in localized non-small cell lung cancer. Germline-derived CDR1 and CDR2 are MGHDK and SYGVNS. The length of the CDR3 is 13 residues. V lost 6 bases, J lost 8 bases, and 11 bases lay in between. Whole-study results and caveats: A median of about 52 clones ranked among the top 100 in tumor appeared in adjacent lung. As only one tumor region underwent sequencing, heterogeneity remains possible. It was uninvolved adjacent lung that showed the highest T cell clonality, exceeding tumor.

The origin of this receptor is a woman aged 40 to 75 with stage II squamous cell lung carcinoma. Sequencing used PBMCs, obtained before any cancer treatment. The gene calls are TRBV25-1 and TRBJ1-6, with TRBD1 as a possible D gene (5 bases). CDR3 in amino acids: CASRQADYSPLHF. CDR3 nucleotide sequence: TGTGCCAGCAGACAGGCCGATTATTCACCCCTCCACTTT. Based on the CDR3 plus reference TRBV25-1 and TRBJ1-6, the full variable domain is EADIYQTPRYLVIGTGKKITLECSQTMGHDKMYWYQQDPGMELHLIHYSYGVNSTEKGDLSSESTVSRIRTEHFPLTLESARPSHTSQYLCASRQADYSPLHFGNGTRLTVT.